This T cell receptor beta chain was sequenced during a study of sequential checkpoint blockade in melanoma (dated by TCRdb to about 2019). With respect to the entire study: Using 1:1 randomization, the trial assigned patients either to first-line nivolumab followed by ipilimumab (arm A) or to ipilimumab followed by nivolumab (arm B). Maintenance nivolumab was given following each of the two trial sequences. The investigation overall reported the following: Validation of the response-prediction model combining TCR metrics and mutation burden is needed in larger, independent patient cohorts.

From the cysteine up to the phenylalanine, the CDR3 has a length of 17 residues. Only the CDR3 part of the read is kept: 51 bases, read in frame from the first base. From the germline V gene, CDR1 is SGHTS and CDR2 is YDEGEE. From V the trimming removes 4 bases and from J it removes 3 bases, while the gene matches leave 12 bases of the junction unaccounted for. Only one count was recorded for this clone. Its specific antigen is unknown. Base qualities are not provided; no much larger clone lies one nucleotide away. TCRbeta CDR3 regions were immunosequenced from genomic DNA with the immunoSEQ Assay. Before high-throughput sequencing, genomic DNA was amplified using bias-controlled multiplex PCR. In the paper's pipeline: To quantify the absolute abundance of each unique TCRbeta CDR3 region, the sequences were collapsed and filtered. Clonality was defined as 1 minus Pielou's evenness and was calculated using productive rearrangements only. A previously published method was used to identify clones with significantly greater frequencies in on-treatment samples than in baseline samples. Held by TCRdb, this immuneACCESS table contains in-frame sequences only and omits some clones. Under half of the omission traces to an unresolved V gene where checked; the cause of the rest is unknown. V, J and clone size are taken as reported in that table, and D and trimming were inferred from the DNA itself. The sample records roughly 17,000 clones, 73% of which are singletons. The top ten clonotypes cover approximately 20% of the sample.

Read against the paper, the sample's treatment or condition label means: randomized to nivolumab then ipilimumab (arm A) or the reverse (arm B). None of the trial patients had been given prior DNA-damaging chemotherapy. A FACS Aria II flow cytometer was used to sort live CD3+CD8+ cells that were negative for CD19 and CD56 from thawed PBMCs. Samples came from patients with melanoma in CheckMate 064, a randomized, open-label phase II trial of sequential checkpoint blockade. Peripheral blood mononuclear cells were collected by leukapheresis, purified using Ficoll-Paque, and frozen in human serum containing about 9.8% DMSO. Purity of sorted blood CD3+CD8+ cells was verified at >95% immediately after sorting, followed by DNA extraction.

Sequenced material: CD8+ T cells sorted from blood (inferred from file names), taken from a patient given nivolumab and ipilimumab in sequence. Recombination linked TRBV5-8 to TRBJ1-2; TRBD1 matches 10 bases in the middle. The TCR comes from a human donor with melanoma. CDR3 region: CASSQVRDRGLDYGYTF. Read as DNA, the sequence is TGTGCCAGCAGCCAGGTCCGGGACAGGGGCCTCGACTATGGCTACACCTTC.